This T cell receptor beta chain comes out of a study of CD8+ T cells in alopecia areata. Study observations and caveats: Many expanded lesional clones persisted in scalp and blood during tofacitinib treatment. Sharing of TCR sequences between patients (possibly for HLA-related reasons) was less clear than in mice. Tofacitinib delivered significant drops in scalp clonality and in expanded CD8+ clones among the top 100.

Treatment given: oral pan-JAK inhibitor, 5-10 mg twice daily. Both peripheral blood and punch biopsies of lesional scalp skin were obtained from patients who had alopecia areata. With regard to this clone: What it binds is not known.

Investigators isolated RNA and reverse transcribed it into cDNA to act as the sequencing template. Assay used: immunoSEQ multiplex PCR; TCRdb lists only in-frame clones, some missing. There are some 95,000 clones in the sample; about 44% occur only once, and more than 15% lies in the top ten. The origin of this receptor is a human donor with alopecia areata. The sample in question was CD8+ T cells sorted from blood, obtained at week 24, from a patient treated with tofacitinib.

CDR3 nucleotides: TGTGCCAGCTTTATGATGGGGCAAGAGACCCAGTACTTC. Encoded protein: CASFMMGQETQYF. V gene TRBV2 combines with J gene TRBJ2-5; D is unresolved. CDR1 and CDR2 from the germline V gene are SNHLY and FYNNEI. The length of the CDR3 is 13 residues. Trimming shortened V by 8 bases and J by 2 bases, and 12 bases separated the two germline ends. The whole variable domain, filled in from reference TRBV2 and TRBJ2-5, reads EPEVTQTPSHQVTQMGQEVILRCVPISNHLYFYWYRQILGQKVEFLVSFYNNEISEKSEIFDDQFSVERPDGSNFTLKIRSTKLEDSAMYFCASFMMGQETQYFGPGTRLLVL.